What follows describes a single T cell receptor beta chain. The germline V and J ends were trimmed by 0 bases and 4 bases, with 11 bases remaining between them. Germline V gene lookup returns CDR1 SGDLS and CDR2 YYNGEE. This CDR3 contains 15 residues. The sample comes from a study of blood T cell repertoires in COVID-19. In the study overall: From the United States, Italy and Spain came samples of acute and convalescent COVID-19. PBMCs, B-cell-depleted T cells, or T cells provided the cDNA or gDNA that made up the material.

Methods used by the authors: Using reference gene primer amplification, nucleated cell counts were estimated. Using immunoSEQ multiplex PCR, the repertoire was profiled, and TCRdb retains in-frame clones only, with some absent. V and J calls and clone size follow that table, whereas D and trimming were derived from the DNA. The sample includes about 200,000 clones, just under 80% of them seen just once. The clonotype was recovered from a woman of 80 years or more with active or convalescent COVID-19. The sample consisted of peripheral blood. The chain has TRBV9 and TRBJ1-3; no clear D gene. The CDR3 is CASSVDSRIGNTIYF. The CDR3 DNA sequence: TGTGCCAGCAGCGTAGACAGCAGGATAGGAAACACCATATATTTT.